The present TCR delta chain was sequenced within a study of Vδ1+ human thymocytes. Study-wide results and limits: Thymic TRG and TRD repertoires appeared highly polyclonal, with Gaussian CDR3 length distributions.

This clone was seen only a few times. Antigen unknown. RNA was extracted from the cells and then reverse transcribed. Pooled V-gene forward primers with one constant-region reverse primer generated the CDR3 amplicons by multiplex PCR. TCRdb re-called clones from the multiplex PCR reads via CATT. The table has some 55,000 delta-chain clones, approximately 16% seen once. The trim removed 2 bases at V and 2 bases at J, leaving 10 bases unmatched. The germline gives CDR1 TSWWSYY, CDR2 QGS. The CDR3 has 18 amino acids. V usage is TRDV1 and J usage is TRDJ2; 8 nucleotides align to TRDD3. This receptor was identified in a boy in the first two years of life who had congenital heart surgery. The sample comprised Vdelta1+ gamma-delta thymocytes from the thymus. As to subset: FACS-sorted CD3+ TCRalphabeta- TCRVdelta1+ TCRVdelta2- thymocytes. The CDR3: CALGEGRTGGYLTAQLFF. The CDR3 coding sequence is TGTGCTCTTGGGGAAGGCCGAACTGGGGGTTACTTGACAGCACAACTCTTCTTT.